The T cell receptor (beta chain) described here comes from a study of cytomegalovirus exposure and HLA in healthy donors. Points on this clone: Other DNA sequences within the sample encode an identical CDR3.

Primers: 60 Vbeta forward and 13 Jbeta reverse. Profiling relied on immunoSEQ multiplex PCR, and the TCRdb table lists in-frame clones only, not all of them. The table has about 120,000 clones, about 86% seen once. V was pared by 0 bases and J by 1 base, with 10 bases between. This CDR3 is built from 16 residues. Germline values: CDR1 LGHNA, CDR2 YNFKEQ. The chain carries TRBV4-2 and TRBJ1-3; no firm D call. The receptor was isolated from a middle-aged woman in good health and CMV-seronegative. The sample comprised PBMCs. CDR3 sequence reads: CASSQDHSGSGNTIYF. The CDR3 DNA follows: TGTGCCAGCAGCCAAGATCACTCGGGTTCTGGAAACACCATATATTTT.